One T cell receptor beta chain is described in this entry. The table came from immunoSEQ multiplex PCR; TCRdb's copy has only in-frame clones and leaves some out. The repertoire holds about 67,000 clones, with more than 85% as singletons. The source of the sample is a study of OX40 agonist ivuxolimab in advanced cancers. Study information: Under the entry rules, prior anti-PD-1, anti-PD-L1 or anti-CTLA-4 therapy was allowed, and about 40% had some.

The V end lost 3 bases, the J end lost 0 bases, and 13 bases lay between the germline ends. This CDR3 region has 16 residues. In germline, CDR1 is SGHDN, CDR2 FVKESK. This specimen consisted of CD4+ or CD8+ T cells sorted from blood, obtained in a trial of the OX40 agonist ivuxolimab. The TCR was taken from an adult with an advanced solid tumor such as melanoma, head and neck, liver or kidney cancer. The chain links TRBV14 to TRBJ2-3; TRBD2 is a possible D gene (5 bases). CDR3 in amino acids: CASSHTLAASTDTQYF. Here the CDR3 DNA reads TGTGCCAGCAGCCATACGCTAGCCGCCAGCACAGATACGCAGTATTTT.